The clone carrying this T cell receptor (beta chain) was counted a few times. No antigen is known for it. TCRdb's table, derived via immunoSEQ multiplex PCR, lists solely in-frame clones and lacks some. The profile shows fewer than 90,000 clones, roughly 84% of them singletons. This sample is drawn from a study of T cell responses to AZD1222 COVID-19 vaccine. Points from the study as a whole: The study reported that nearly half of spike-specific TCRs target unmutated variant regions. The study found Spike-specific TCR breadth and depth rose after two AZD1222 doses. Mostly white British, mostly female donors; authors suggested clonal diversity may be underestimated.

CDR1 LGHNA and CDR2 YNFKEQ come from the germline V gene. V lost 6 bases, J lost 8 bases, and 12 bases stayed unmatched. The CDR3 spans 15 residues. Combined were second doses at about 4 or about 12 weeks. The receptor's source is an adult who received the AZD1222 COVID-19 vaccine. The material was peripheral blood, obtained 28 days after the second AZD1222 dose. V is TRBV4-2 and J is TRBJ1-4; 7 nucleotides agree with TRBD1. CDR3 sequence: CASRLVGGRGEKLFF. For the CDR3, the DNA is TGTGCCAGCAGATTGGTGGGGGGCAGGGGGGAAAAACTGTTTTTT.